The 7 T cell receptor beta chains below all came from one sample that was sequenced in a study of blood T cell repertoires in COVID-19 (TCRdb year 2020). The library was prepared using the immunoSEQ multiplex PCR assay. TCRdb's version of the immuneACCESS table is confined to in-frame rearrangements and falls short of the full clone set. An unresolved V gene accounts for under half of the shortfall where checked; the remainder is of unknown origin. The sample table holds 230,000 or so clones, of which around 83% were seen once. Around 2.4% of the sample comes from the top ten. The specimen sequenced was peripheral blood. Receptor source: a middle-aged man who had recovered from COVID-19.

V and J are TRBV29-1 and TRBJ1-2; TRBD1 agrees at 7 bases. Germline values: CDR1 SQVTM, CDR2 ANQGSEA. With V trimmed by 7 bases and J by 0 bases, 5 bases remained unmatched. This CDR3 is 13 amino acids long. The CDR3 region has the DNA TGCAGCGCCCAGGGGGAAGCTAACTATGGCTACACCTTC. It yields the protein CSAQGEANYGYTF. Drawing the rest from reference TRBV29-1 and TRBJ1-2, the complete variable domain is SAVISQKPSRDICQRGTSLTIQCQVDSQVTMMFWYRQQPGQSLTLIATANQGSEATYESGFVIDKFPISRPNLTFSTLTVSNMSPEDSSIYLCSAQGEANYGYTFGSGTRLTVV.

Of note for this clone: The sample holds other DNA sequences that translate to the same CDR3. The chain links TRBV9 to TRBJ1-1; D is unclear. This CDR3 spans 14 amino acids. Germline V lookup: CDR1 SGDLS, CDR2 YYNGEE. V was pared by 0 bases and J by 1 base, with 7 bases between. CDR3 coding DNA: TGTGCCAGCAGCGTAGGGTCCGGGAACACTGAAGCTTTCTTT. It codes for CASSVGSGNTEAFF.

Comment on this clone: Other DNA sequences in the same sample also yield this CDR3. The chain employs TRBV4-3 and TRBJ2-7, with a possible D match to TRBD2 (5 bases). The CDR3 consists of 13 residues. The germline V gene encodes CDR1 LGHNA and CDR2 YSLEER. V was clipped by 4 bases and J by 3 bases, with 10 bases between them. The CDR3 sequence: CASSPGKGYEQYF. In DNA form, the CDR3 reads TGCGCCAGCAGCCCCGGGAAGGGCTACGAGCAGTACTTC.

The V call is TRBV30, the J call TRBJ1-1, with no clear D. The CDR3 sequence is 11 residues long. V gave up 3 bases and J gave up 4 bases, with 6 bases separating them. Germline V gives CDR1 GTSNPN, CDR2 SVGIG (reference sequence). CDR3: CAWSRGTEAFF. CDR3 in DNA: TGTGCCTGGAGCCGGGGCACTGAAGCTTTCTTT. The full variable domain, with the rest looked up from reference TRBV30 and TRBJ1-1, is SQTIHQWPATLVQPVGSPLSLECTVEGTSNPNLYWYRQAAGRGLQLLFYSVGIGQISSEVPQNLSASRPQDRQFILSSKKLLLSDSGFYLCAWSRGTEAFFGQGTRLTVV.

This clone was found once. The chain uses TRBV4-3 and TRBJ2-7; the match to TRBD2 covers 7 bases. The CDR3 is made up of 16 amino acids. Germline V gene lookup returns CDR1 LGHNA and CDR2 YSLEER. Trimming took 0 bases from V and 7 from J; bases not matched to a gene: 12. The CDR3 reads CASSQDRWGGVGEQYF. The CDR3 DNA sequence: TGCGCCAGCAGCCAAGATAGGTGGGGAGGGGTCGGAGAGCAGTACTTC.

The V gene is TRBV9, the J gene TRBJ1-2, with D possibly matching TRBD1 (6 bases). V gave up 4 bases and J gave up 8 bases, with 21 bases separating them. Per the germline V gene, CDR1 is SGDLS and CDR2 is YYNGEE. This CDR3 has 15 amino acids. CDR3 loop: CASSPRQGQDSGYTF. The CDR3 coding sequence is TGTGCCAGCAGCCCGAGGCAGGGGCAGGATTCCGGCTACACCTTC. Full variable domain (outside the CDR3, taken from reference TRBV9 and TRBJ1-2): DSGVTQTPKHLITATGQRVTLRCSPRSGDLSVYWYQQSLDQGLQFLIQYYNGEERAKGNILERFSAQQFPDLHSELNLSSLELGDSALYFCASSPRQGQDSGYTFGSGTRLTVV.

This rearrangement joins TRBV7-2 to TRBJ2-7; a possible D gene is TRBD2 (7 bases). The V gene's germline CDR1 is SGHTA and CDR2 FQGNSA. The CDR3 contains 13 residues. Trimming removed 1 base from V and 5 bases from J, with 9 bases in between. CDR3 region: CASSLEGGHEQYF. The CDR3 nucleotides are TGTGCCAGCAGCTTAGAGGGGGGGCACGAGCAGTACTTC. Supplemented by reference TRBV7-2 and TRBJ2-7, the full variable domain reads GAGVSQSPSNKVTEKGKDVELRCDPISGHTALYWYRQSLGQGLEFLIYFQGNSAPDKSGLPSDRFSAERTGGSVSTLTIQRTQQEDSAVYLCASSLEGGHEQYFGPGTRLTVT.